Sequencing of this TCR beta chain was carried out in a study of blood T cell repertoires in COVID-19. Study-wide background: Specimens from acute and convalescent COVID-19 originated in the United States, Italy and Spain.

Per the original methods: The assay estimated nucleated cells by amplifying reference gene primers. Some clones are missing from TCRdb's copy, which holds only in-frame ones; the method was immunoSEQ multiplex PCR. V and J calls and clone size come straight from that table; D and trimming were deduced from the DNA. Of 150,000 to 200,000 clones listed, roughly 84% are singletons. The CDR3 length is 18 residues. Germline V lookup: CDR1 SGHVS, CDR2 FNYEAQ. Deletions cut 4 bases from V and 3 bases from J, with 25 bases between. The receptor's source is a woman aged 80 or over with active or convalescent COVID-19. The specimen was peripheral blood. The gene calls are TRBV7-6 and TRBJ2-7, with a weak D call TRBD2 (5 bases). CDR3 sequence reads: CASSSSTGYGESLYEQYF. The CDR3 coding sequence is TGTGCCAGCAGCTCCTCAACGGGGTATGGGGAGTCGCTCTACGAGCAGTACTTC.